This T cell receptor (beta chain) was sequenced in a study of T cell clonality in common variable immunodeficiency. Trimming stripped 7 bases from V and 2 bases from J, with 11 bases between. Germline V CDR1 and CDR2: GTSNPN, SVGIG (reference sequence). The CDR3 totals 12 residues. Data came from immunoSEQ multiplex PCR; TCRdb stores just in-frame clones and leaves some out. This repertoire lists 15,000 to 20,000 clones without singletons; roughly 12% sits in the top ten. A word on this clone: Its antigen is unknown. The read ends 3 residues before the CDR3 terminus; that terminus is restored from the germline J gene.

Overall study findings and caveats: In common variable immunodeficiency, TCR beta chains reportedly carried fewer deletions and N-nucleotide insertions.

The clonotype comes from a human donor with common variable immunodeficiency. This chain uses TRBV30 with TRBJ1-1, with D perhaps matching TRBD1 (6 bases). The specimen sequenced was peripheral blood mononuclear cells. The sequenced CDR3 bases are TGTGCCTCCTACAGGGACAACACTGAA. Amino acid sequence: CASYRDNTE. In full, the CDR3 reads CASYRDNTEAFF.